This TCR beta chain was sequenced in a study of T cells in women clearing cervical HPV infection. Dot-blot hybridization genotyped cervical HPV amplified with MY09/MY11 PCR. To note about this clone: The read ends 3 residues before the CDR3 terminus; that terminus is restored from the germline J gene.

V lost 4 bases and J lost 0, with 16 bases in between. CDR1 is SGHRS, CDR2 YFSETQ, per germline. The CDR3 runs to 16 residues. Produced via immunoSEQ multiplex PCR; TCRdb's table is partial and in-frame only. This sample contains tens of thousands of clones. The chain joins TRBV5-1 to TRBJ1-1; weak D call: TRBD1 (5 bases). Sequencing was carried out using blood buffy coat. The sequence came from a woman aged 18-69 years with a cervical HPV16 infection that either progressed to CIN3+ or cleared (not recorded which). CDR3 DNA, as far as it was read: TGCGCCAGCAGCCCCGCGGGGGGAGGGATGAACACTGAA. Translating gives CASSPAGGGMNTE. The complete CDR3 protein is CASSPAGGGMNTEAFF.